The T cell receptor beta chain under discussion was sequenced for a study of post-analysis software for immune sequencing data. Looking at the study overall: Secondary progressive, relapsing-remitting and progressive-relapsing multiple sclerosis were among the included disease courses.

CDR1 and CDR2 from the germline V gene are SNHLY and FYNNEI. The CDR3 spans 18 residues. After removal of 6 bases from V and 6 bases from J, the junction contained 19 bases not matched to a gene. TCR beta cDNA libraries included unique molecular identifiers. Input of roughly 0.9 to 11 million T cells yielded 450,000 to 550,000 cDNA molecules. In TCRdb, the PCR reads were re-called with MiXCR into one record per CDR3 protein. The table records 600,000 to 700,000 distinct CDR3 sequences, 59% of them present only once. Concerning this clonotype itself: The antigen remains unidentified.

Points from the study as a whole: Strong co-clustering by F measure was evident for samples that had been prepared in the same batch. Normalized Chao1 diversity in multiple sclerosis patients fell significantly below that of controls. The study found TRBV5-6, TRBV5-1 and TRBV20-1 among about five TRBV segments more frequent in patients than controls.

The chain links TRBV2 to TRBJ2-3, with TRBD2 identical over 9 bases. This receptor was identified in a girl under 10 years old with multiple sclerosis. What was sequenced was blood. The CDR3 coding sequence is TGTGCCAGCAGCGAAATGCGGGAGGGCCTCTCTTTTCGGGATACGCAGTATTTT. It is translated as CASSEMREGLSFRDTQYF.